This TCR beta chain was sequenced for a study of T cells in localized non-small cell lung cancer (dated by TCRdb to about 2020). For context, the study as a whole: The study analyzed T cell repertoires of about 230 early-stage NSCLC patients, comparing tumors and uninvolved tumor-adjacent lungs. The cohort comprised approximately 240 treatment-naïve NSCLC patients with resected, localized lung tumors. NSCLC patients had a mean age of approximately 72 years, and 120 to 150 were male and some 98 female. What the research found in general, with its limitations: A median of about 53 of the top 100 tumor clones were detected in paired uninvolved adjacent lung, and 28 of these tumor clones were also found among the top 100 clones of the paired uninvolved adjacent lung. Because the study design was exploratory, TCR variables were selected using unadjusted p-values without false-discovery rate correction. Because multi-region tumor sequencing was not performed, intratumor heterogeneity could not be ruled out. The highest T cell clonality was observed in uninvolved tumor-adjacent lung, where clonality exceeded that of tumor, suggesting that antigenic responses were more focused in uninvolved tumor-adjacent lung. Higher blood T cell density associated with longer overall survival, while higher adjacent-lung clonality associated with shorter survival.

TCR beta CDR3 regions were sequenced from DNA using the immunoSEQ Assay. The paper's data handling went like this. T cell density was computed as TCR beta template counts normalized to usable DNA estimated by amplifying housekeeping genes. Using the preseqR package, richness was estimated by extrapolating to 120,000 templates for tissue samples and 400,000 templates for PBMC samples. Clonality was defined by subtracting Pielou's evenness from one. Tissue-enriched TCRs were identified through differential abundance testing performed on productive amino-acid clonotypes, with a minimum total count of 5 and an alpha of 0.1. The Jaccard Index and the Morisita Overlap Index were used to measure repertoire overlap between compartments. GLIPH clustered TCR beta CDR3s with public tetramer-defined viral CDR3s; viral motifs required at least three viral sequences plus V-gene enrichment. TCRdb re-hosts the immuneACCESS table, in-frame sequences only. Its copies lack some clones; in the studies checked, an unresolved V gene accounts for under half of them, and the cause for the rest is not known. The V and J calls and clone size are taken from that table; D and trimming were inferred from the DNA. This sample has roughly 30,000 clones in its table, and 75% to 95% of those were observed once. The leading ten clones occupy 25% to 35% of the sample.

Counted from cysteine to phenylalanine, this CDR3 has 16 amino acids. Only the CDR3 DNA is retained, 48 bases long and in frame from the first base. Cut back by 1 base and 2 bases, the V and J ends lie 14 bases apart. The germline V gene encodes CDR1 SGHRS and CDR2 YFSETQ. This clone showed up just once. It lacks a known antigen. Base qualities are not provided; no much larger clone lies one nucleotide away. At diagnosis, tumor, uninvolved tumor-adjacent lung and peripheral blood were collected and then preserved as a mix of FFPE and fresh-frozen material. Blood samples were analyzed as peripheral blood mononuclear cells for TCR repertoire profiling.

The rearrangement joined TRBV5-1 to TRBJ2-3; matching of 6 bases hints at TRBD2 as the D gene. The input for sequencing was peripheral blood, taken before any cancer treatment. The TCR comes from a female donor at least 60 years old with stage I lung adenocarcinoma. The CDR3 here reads CASSLFAGLNTDTQYF. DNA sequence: TGCGCCAGCAGCTTGTTCGCGGGACTTAACACAGATACGCAGTATTTT.